Sequencing of this T cell receptor beta chain was carried out in a study of glioma-infiltrating T cells. The iRepertoire nested amplicon-rescue multiplex PCR amplified TCR alpha and beta CDR3s from RNA. TCRdb re-derived calls from the multiplex PCR reads in MiXCR, one entry per CDR3 protein. The sample includes roughly 350,000 distinct CDR3 sequences, roughly two fifths of them seen just once. V dropped 5 bases and J dropped 4 bases, with 18 bases sitting between them. The germline V gene has CDR1 MDHEN and CDR2 SYDVKM. This CDR3 is built from 16 residues. This chain connects TRBV28 to TRBJ1-3; D gene unclear. The receptor comes from a human donor with low-grade glioma or glioblastoma, undergoing nonglioma brain surgery, or in good health (not recorded which). The source material was glioma tissue, nonneoplastic brain tissue, or PBMCs (not recorded which). CDR3 residues: CASSRGWEHSGNTIYF. For the CDR3, the DNA is TGTGCCAGCAGTAGAGGGTGGGAGCACTCCGGAAACACCATATATTTT.